Listed below are T cell receptor beta chains from one sample, sequenced in a study of shared clonotypes between healthy human individuals. Data came from immunoSEQ multiplex PCR; TCRdb stores just in-frame clones and leaves some out. This table holds 1,500,000 or so clones, around 97% found once. What was sequenced was naive CD4+ T cells sorted from blood. These receptors all stem from a man aged 30 to 39 in good health. The CDR3 runs from the conserved cysteine through the conserved F or W. The order of the fields is V gene, CDR3 length, J gene, D gene, clone size, CDR3 DNA, CDR3 protein. A D gene is named only where the DNA matches it firmly. Clone size appears in some rows only: once, few, many, or a class for an expanded clone.

v_gene: TRBV5-4; len: 15; j_gene: TRBJ2-1; d_gene: .; abundance: .; CDR3nt: TGTGCCAGCAGCACCCGAGCGAGGAGCTACAATGAGCAGTTCTTC; CDR3aa: CASSTRARSYNEQFF
v_gene: TRBV27; len: 20; j_gene: TRBJ2-1; d_gene: TRBD2; abundance: .; CDR3nt: TGTGCCAGCTACTCAGCGCCAGGGACTAGCGGGCGGCGCTCCTACAATGAGCAGTTCTTC; CDR3aa: CASYSAPGTSGRRSYNEQFF
v_gene: TRBV5-4; len: 14; j_gene: TRBJ2-7; d_gene: TRBD2; abundance: .; CDR3nt: TGTGCCAGCAGCTTCCTCGCGGGAGATTACGAGCAGTACTTC; CDR3aa: CASSFLAGDYEQYF
v_gene: TRBV25-1; len: 14; j_gene: TRBJ1-2; d_gene: .; abundance: .; CDR3nt: TGTGCCAGCCGAAATCCAGGATCTAACTATGGCTACACCTTC; CDR3aa: CASRNPGSNYGYTF
v_gene: TRBV5-1; len: 14; j_gene: TRBJ2-2; d_gene: .; abundance: .; CDR3nt: TGCGCCAGCAGCTTGGATGGGTTCGCCGGGGAGCTGTTTTTT; CDR3aa: CASSLDGFAGELFF
v_gene: TRBV28; len: 13; j_gene: TRBJ1-1; d_gene: .; abundance: .; CDR3nt: TGTGCCAGCAGTCGCAGGGCTTACACTGAAGCTTTCTTT; CDR3aa: CASSRRAYTEAFF
v_gene: TRBV11-2; len: 15; j_gene: TRBJ2-1; d_gene: .; abundance: .; CDR3nt: TGTGCCAGCAGCCTCTCCCACCGCTCCTACAATGAGCAGTTCTTC; CDR3aa: CASSLSHRSYNEQFF
v_gene: TRBV6-1; len: 15; j_gene: TRBJ2-2; d_gene: .; abundance: .; CDR3nt: TGTGCCAGCAGCTCCCTAGCTTCGAGGGCCGGGGAGCTGTTTTTT; CDR3aa: CASSSLASRAGELFF
v_gene: TRBV5-4; len: 15; j_gene: TRBJ1-2; d_gene: TRBD1; abundance: .; CDR3nt: TGTGCCAGCAGCTTGGCCGGACAGGGGGCGCGAGGCTACACCTTC; CDR3aa: CASSLAGQGARGYTF
v_gene: TRBV28; len: 17; j_gene: TRBJ1-5; d_gene: TRBD1; abundance: .; CDR3nt: TGTGCCAGCAGTTCCGGGACAGGGGGGTTTCGCAATCAGCCCCAGCATTTT; CDR3aa: CASSSGTGGFRNQPQHF
v_gene: TRBV18; len: 14; j_gene: TRBJ1-1; d_gene: TRBD1; abundance: .; CDR3nt: TGTGCCAGCTCACCACCAACGACAGGGCTTGAAGCTTTCTTT; CDR3aa: CASSPPTTGLEAFF
v_gene: TRBV12-5; len: 18; j_gene: TRBJ2-2; d_gene: TRBD1; abundance: .; CDR3nt: TGTGCTAGTGGTTCGATTATTGGAGGGACAGGGTTTTCCGGGGAGCTGTTTTTT; CDR3aa: CASGSIIGGTGFSGELFF
v_gene: TRBV7-9; len: 15; j_gene: TRBJ2-7; d_gene: .; abundance: .; CDR3nt: TGTGCCAGCAGCTTAGCGGGGGGCGACGTGTACGAGCAGTACTTC; CDR3aa: CASSLAGGDVYEQYF
v_gene: TRBV18; len: 19; j_gene: TRBJ1-1; d_gene: TRBD1; abundance: .; CDR3nt: TGTGCCAGCTCCATAAACCGTTCCGGGACAGGGGGCTTGGTGACTGAAGCTTTCTTT; CDR3aa: CASSINRSGTGGLVTEAFF
v_gene: TRBV7-2; len: 16; j_gene: TRBJ1-5; d_gene: TRBD1; abundance: .; CDR3nt: TGTGCCAGCAGCACAGGGGGCAGGGGAGGCAATCAGCCCCAGCATTTT; CDR3aa: CASSTGGRGGNQPQHF
v_gene: TRBV28; len: 14; j_gene: TRBJ1-1; d_gene: .; abundance: once; CDR3nt: TGTGCCAGCACCGGTCCAGGTTGGAACACTGAAGCTTTCTTT; CDR3aa: CASTGPGWNTEAFF
v_gene: TRBV28; len: 20; j_gene: TRBJ2-3; d_gene: TRBD2; abundance: .; CDR3nt: TGTGCCAGCAGTTACGAGAGCGGGACTAGCGGGAGGACTAGCACAGATACGCAGTATTTT; CDR3aa: CASSYESGTSGRTSTDTQYF
v_gene: TRBV6-5; len: 14; j_gene: TRBJ2-7; d_gene: .; abundance: .; CDR3nt: TGTGCCAGCAGTTACGGTGTCGGTAGCTACGAGCAGTACTTC; CDR3aa: CASSYGVGSYEQYF
v_gene: TRBV15; len: 16; j_gene: TRBJ1-4; d_gene: .; abundance: .; CDR3nt: TGTGCCACCAGCAGAGATCTGGCCAGGGTTTATGAAAAACTGTTTTTT; CDR3aa: CATSRDLARVYEKLFF
v_gene: TRBV4-3; len: 15; j_gene: TRBJ2-7; d_gene: TRBD2; abundance: .; CDR3nt: TGCGCCAGCAGCCATGCGACTAGCGGGAGCTACGAGCAGTACTTC; CDR3aa: CASSHATSGSYEQYF
v_gene: TRBV4-2; len: 15; j_gene: TRBJ1-3; d_gene: .; abundance: .; CDR3nt: TGTGCCAGCAGCCAAGAACATGGTCGGGAAAACACCATATATTTT; CDR3aa: CASSQEHGRENTIYF
v_gene: TRBV10-3; len: 15; j_gene: TRBJ2-3; d_gene: TRBD2; abundance: .; CDR3nt: TGTGCCATCAGTGTCGCGGGAGTAAGGACAGATACGCAGTATTTT; CDR3aa: CAISVAGVRTDTQYF
v_gene: TRBV9; len: 13; j_gene: TRBJ2-1; d_gene: .; abundance: .; CDR3nt: TGTGCCAGCAGCGTAGAAGGTGGTAGGGGGCAGTTCTTC; CDR3aa: CASSVEGGRGQFF
v_gene: TRBV7-9; len: 14; j_gene: TRBJ1-5; d_gene: .; abundance: .; CDR3nt: TGTGCCAGCAGCTTAGAAACACTGAATCAGCCCCAGCATTTT; CDR3aa: CASSLETLNQPQHF
v_gene: TRBV19; len: 14; j_gene: TRBJ2-1; d_gene: TRBD2; abundance: once; CDR3nt: TGTGCCACCCTAACTAGCGGGGTTTACAATGAGCAGTTCTTC; CDR3aa: CATLTSGVYNEQFF
v_gene: TRBV7-2; len: 17; j_gene: TRBJ2-2; d_gene: .; abundance: .; CDR3nt: TGTGCCAGCAGCCTAAATACGGGATCAATTTACACCGGGGAGCTGTTTTTT; CDR3aa: CASSLNTGSIYTGELFF
v_gene: TRBV10-3; len: 13; j_gene: TRBJ2-1; d_gene: TRBD2; abundance: once; CDR3nt: TGTGCCATCGGGGGACTAGCTACGGATGAGCAGTTCTTC; CDR3aa: CAIGGLATDEQFF
v_gene: TRBV5-1; len: 15; j_gene: TRBJ1-1; d_gene: .; abundance: .; CDR3nt: TGCGCCAGCAGCTTGAAACACGGTGGAACCACTGAAGCTTTCTTT; CDR3aa: CASSLKHGGTTEAFF
v_gene: TRBV27; len: 16; j_gene: TRBJ2-7; d_gene: .; abundance: .; CDR3nt: TGTGCCAGCAGGGAGGTGGGTGGGGGTTGGGGTTACGAGCAGTACTTC; CDR3aa: CASREVGGGWGYEQYF
v_gene: TRBV28; len: 12; j_gene: TRBJ2-3; d_gene: .; abundance: .; CDR3nt: TGTGCCAGCAGCACCCGGATGGATACGCAGTATTTT; CDR3aa: CASSTRMDTQYF
v_gene: TRBV27; len: 16; j_gene: TRBJ2-7; d_gene: .; abundance: .; CDR3nt: TGTGCCAGCAGTTTGGCAAAGGTGGGGTATTCCTACGAGCAGTACTTC; CDR3aa: CASSLAKVGYSYEQYF
v_gene: TRBV5-1; len: 15; j_gene: TRBJ1-1; d_gene: .; abundance: .; CDR3nt: TGCGCCAGCAGCCTGCAGGGAGGGATGAACACTGAAGCTTTCTTT; CDR3aa: CASSLQGGMNTEAFF
v_gene: TRBV5-1; len: 17; j_gene: TRBJ2-7; d_gene: TRBD2; abundance: .; CDR3nt: TGCGCCAGCAGCCTTAAACTACCGGGGGGACTAGCGGGACCATTGTACTTC; CDR3aa: CASSLKLPGGLAGPLYF
v_gene: TRBV13; len: 15; j_gene: TRBJ1-4; d_gene: .; abundance: .; CDR3nt: TGTGCCAGCAGCTTATCGGGGGGCCGTGGTGAAAAACTGTTTTTT; CDR3aa: CASSLSGGRGEKLFF
v_gene: TRBV6-1; len: 17; j_gene: TRBJ2-5; d_gene: .; abundance: .; CDR3nt: TGTGCCAGCAGTGGGGGGATAGGAGCCTTAGATCGAGAGACCCAGTACTTC; CDR3aa: CASSGGIGALDRETQYF
v_gene: TRBV28; len: 17; j_gene: TRBJ2-7; d_gene: TRBD1; abundance: .; CDR3nt: TGTGCCAGCAGTCCACTTCCGGGACAGATGACATCCTACGAGCAGTACTTC; CDR3aa: CASSPLPGQMTSYEQYF
v_gene: TRBV4-3; len: 14; j_gene: TRBJ2-7; d_gene: .; abundance: .; CDR3nt: TGCGCCAGCAGCCAGGCCCCCGGTTCGTACGAGCAGTACTTC; CDR3aa: CASSQAPGSYEQYF
v_gene: TRBV6-5; len: 13; j_gene: TRBJ2-7; d_gene: TRBD1; abundance: .; CDR3nt: TGTGCCAGCCGTAGGGACAGCTACTACGAGCAGTACTTC; CDR3aa: CASRRDSYYEQYF
v_gene: TRBV28; len: 14; j_gene: TRBJ2-3; d_gene: .; abundance: .; CDR3nt: TGTGCCAGCAGTACCCTGAGTTTGACAGATACGCAGTATTTT; CDR3aa: CASSTLSLTDTQYF
v_gene: TRBV2; len: 15; j_gene: TRBJ1-4; d_gene: .; abundance: .; CDR3nt: TGTGCCAGCCATCAGTTGAGAACAGGGAGTGAAAAACTGTTTTTT; CDR3aa: CASHQLRTGSEKLFF
v_gene: TRBV9; len: 13; j_gene: TRBJ1-2; d_gene: TRBD1; abundance: .; CDR3nt: TGTGCCAGCAGCTCGGGACAGCTGCTAGGCAGCACCTTC; CDR3aa: CASSSGQLLGSTF
v_gene: TRBV5-4; len: 16; j_gene: TRBJ2-5; d_gene: TRBD2; abundance: .; CDR3nt: TGTGCCAGCAGCCCCCGCCTAGCGGGCGGCCAAGAGACCCAGTACTTC; CDR3aa: CASSPRLAGGQETQYF
v_gene: TRBV5-4; len: 15; j_gene: TRBJ2-1; d_gene: TRBD1; abundance: .; CDR3nt: TGTGCCAGCATAAACCTTGGGCAGGGGGCAAATGAGCAGTTCTTC; CDR3aa: CASINLGQGANEQFF
v_gene: TRBV5-1; len: 15; j_gene: TRBJ2-7; d_gene: .; abundance: .; CDR3nt: TGCGCCAGCAGCTTGATTCCCGGCACCCACAACGAGCAGTACTTC; CDR3aa: CASSLIPGTHNEQYF
v_gene: TRBV10-3; len: 13; j_gene: TRBJ1-4; d_gene: TRBD1; abundance: .; CDR3nt: TGTGCCATCAGTGGACAGGGGAGTGAAAAACTGTTTTTT; CDR3aa: CAISGQGSEKLFF
v_gene: TRBV6-1; len: 15; j_gene: TRBJ2-5; d_gene: .; abundance: once; CDR3nt: TGTGCCAGCAGATCCCTTTATCGGCGGGGTGAGACCCAGTACTTC; CDR3aa: CASRSLYRRGETQYF
v_gene: TRBV29-1; len: 14; j_gene: TRBJ2-2; d_gene: .; abundance: .; CDR3nt: TGCAGCGTTGGAGGTAGCGGAGCCACCGGGGAGCTGTTTTTT; CDR3aa: CSVGGSGATGELFF
v_gene: TRBV7-3; len: 12; j_gene: TRBJ2-2; d_gene: .; abundance: .; CDR3nt: TGTGCCAGCAGAGGGGAGGCCGGGGAGCTGTTTTTT; CDR3aa: CASRGEAGELFF
v_gene: TRBV18; len: 13; j_gene: TRBJ2-7; d_gene: .; abundance: .; CDR3nt: TGTGCCAGCTCAGGGTCGAACCGGAGGGAGCAGTACTTC; CDR3aa: CASSGSNRREQYF
v_gene: TRBV19; len: 14; j_gene: TRBJ2-2; d_gene: .; abundance: .; CDR3nt: TGTGCCAGTAGTATTAGCGAGAACACCGGGGAGCTGTTTTTT; CDR3aa: CASSISENTGELFF
v_gene: TRBV14; len: 13; j_gene: TRBJ1-1; d_gene: .; abundance: .; CDR3nt: TGTGCCAGCAGCCGGGGCAGGGCCACTGAAGCTTTCTTT; CDR3aa: CASSRGRATEAFF
v_gene: TRBV28; len: 15; j_gene: TRBJ2-1; d_gene: .; abundance: once; CDR3nt: TGTGCCAGCAGTTTATTACCTGGCCCGGTAGGGATACGGTTCTTC; CDR3aa: CASSLLPGPVGIRFF
v_gene: TRBV28; len: 17; j_gene: TRBJ2-7; d_gene: .; abundance: .; CDR3nt: TGTGCCAGCAGTGATCGTACCAGGACTGGGAGCTCCTACGAGCAGTACTTC; CDR3aa: CASSDRTRTGSSYEQYF
v_gene: TRBV2; len: 14; j_gene: TRBJ2-5; d_gene: .; abundance: .; CDR3nt: TGTGCCAGCAGTGAAGCTCCGTACCAAGAGACCCAGTACTTC; CDR3aa: CASSEAPYQETQYF
v_gene: TRBV27; len: 17; j_gene: TRBJ2-1; d_gene: TRBD1; abundance: .; CDR3nt: TGTGCCAGCAGTCCCATCCGACAGGGGGGGGTCTACAATGAGCAGTTCTTC; CDR3aa: CASSPIRQGGVYNEQFF
v_gene: TRBV6-5; len: 16; j_gene: TRBJ2-3; d_gene: .; abundance: .; CDR3nt: TGTGCCAGCAGTTACGCCGAAATAGCGCGCGCAGATACGCAGTATTTT; CDR3aa: CASSYAEIARADTQYF
v_gene: TRBV7-2; len: 14; j_gene: TRBJ2-1; d_gene: .; abundance: once; CDR3nt: TGTGCCAGCAGCCCGAGCTCACTATACAATGAGCAGTTCTTC; CDR3aa: CASSPSSLYNEQFF
v_gene: TRBV5-1; len: 16; j_gene: TRBJ1-2; d_gene: .; abundance: .; CDR3nt: TGCGCCAGCAGCTTGGAAATTTCGGGAGCGGATTATGGCTACACCTTC; CDR3aa: CASSLEISGADYGYTF
v_gene: TRBV30; len: 13; j_gene: TRBJ2-4; d_gene: .; abundance: .; CDR3nt: TGTGCCTGGGAAACAGGAGCCAAAAACATTCAGTACTTC; CDR3aa: CAWETGAKNIQYF